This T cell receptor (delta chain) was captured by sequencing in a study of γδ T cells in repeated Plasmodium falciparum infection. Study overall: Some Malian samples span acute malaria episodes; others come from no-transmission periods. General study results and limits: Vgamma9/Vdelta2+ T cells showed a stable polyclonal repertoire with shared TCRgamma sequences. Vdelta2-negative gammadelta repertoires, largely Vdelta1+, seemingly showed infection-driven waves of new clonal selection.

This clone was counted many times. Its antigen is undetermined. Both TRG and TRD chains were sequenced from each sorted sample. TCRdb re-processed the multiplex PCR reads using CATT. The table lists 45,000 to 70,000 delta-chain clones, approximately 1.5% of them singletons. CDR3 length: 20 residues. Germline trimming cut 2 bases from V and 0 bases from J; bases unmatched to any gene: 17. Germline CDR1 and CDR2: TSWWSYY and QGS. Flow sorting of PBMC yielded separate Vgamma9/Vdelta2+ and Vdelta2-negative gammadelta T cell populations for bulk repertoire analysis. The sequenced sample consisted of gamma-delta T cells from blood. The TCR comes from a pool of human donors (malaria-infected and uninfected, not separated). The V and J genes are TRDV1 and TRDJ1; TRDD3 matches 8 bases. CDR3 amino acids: CALGETCPGDMWEYTDKLIF. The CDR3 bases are TGTGCTCTTGGGGAAACTTGCCCGGGGGATATGTGGGAGTACACCGATAAACTCATCTTT.